A single sample gave rise to the 11 T cell receptor beta chains below, sequenced in a study of T cells in Graves' hyperthyroidism and ophthalmopathy. Amplified regions were TCR beta CDR3 sequences from RNA transcripts. Primed by the HTBI set, a first-round RT-PCR was run on the TCR CDR3. TCRdb processed the multiplex PCR reads anew with MiXCR; each CDR3 protein has one entry. The data contain about 210,000 distinct CDR3 sequences, 17% of them singletons. Material: blood. These receptors were obtained from a man aged 50 to 60 with Graves' hyperthyroidism.

In its sample, this clonotype was seen many times. V usage is TRBV13 and J usage is TRBJ2-7, with 8 positions matching TRBD1. The CDR3 runs to 14 residues. With 5 bases clipped from V and 2 bases from J, the junction kept 5 bases outside the gene matches. CDR1 is PRHDT and CDR2 is FYEKMQ in the germline V gene (reference sequence). In nucleotides, the CDR3 is TGTGCCAGCAGCCAGTCACAGGGGGCCTACGAGCAGTACTTC. Encoded protein: CASSQSQGAYEQYF.

J is TRBJ2-7 and V is TRBV7-9; D gene unclear. V gave up 5 bases and J gave up 3 bases, with 8 bases separating them. Germline V CDR1 and CDR2: SEHNR, FQNEAQ (reference sequence). This CDR3 is 12 amino acids long. In DNA, the CDR3 is TGTGCCAGCAGCCGGACCCTCTACGAGCAGTACTTC. Translating gives CASSRTLYEQYF.

This clonotype was recorded at least ten times. The V call is TRBV7-2, the J call TRBJ2-7; no firm D call. This CDR3 comprises 14 residues. Germline V gene data show CDR1 as SGHTA and CDR2 as FQGNSA. Trimming left V 1 base short and J 3 bases short, with 10 bases between. CDR3 residues: CASSLVKGNYEQYF. The CDR3 DNA follows: TGTGCCAGCAGCTTAGTTAAGGGAAACTACGAGCAGTACTTC.

This clonotype was picked up many times. CDR3 amino acids: CASSKQGGDQETQYF. CDR3 bases: TGTGCCAGCAGTAAACAGGGAGGGGACCAAGAGACCCAGTACTTC. The chain has TRBV2 and TRBJ2-5, with D perhaps TRBD2 (7 bases). Germline CDR1 SNHLY, CDR2 FYNNEI. The V end was cut by 5 bases, the J end by 0 bases, with 13 bases between. CDR3 length: 15 residues.

V usage is TRBV10-3 and J usage is TRBJ1-5; 7 bases line up with TRBD1. Unmatched junction bases numbered 2, after V lost 4 bases and J lost 2 bases. This CDR3 is 14 amino acids long. Germline-derived CDR1 and CDR2 are ENHRY and SYGVKD. CDR3 protein: CAISGTGGNQPQHF. CDR3 sequence (DNA): TGTGCCATCAGTGGGACAGGTGGCAATCAGCCCCAGCATTTT.

The chain uses TRBV5-1 and TRBJ2-5, with D perhaps TRBD1 (5 bases). Germline CDR1 SGHRS, CDR2 YFSETQ. V was pared by 0 bases and J by 5 bases, with 5 bases between. The CDR3 has 12 amino acids. In DNA, the CDR3 is TGCGCCAGCAGCTTGGAGGGGGAGACCCAGTACTTC. Translation: CASSLEGETQYF.

This clonotype was seen many times. The chain joins TRBV5-6 to TRBJ1-1; D may be TRBD1 (6 bases). This CDR3 contains 14 residues. The germline V gene encodes CDR1 SGHDT and CDR2 YYEEEE. The V gene lost 2 bases and the J gene lost 4 bases, with 12 bases spanning the gap. CDR3 protein: CASSFRGVGTEAFF. CDR3 sequence (DNA): TGTGCCAGCAGCTTCAGGGGAGTCGGCACTGAAGCTTTCTTT.

V gene TRBV9 combines with J gene TRBJ2-1; D possibly matches TRBD1 or TRBD2 (5 bases each). Germline values: CDR1 SGDLS, CDR2 YYNGEE. V lost 3 bases and J lost 7, with 17 bases in between. The CDR3 has 15 residues. CDR3 region: CASSAGSGLGNEQFF. The CDR3 DNA reads TGTGCCAGCAGCGCAGGGAGCGGCCTAGGTAATGAGCAGTTCTTC.

This clonotype was recorded many times. This chain links TRBV20-1 with TRBJ1-1, with 9 bases identical to TRBD1. This CDR3 has 12 amino acids. Germline CDR1 and CDR2: DFQATT and SNEGSKA (reference sequence). Trimming at V came to 6 bases and at J to 11 bases, leaving 10 bases not matched to a gene. The CDR3, as DNA: TGCAGTGCCAAGGACAGGGGCGAGGGGGCTTTCTTT. This gives the protein CSAKDRGEGAFF.

There are many counts of this clonotype. The chain couples TRBV2 to TRBJ1-6; 10 bases are a match to TRBD1. With V trimmed by 6 bases and J by 6 bases, 5 bases remained unmatched. Germline V gene data show CDR1 as SNHLY and CDR2 as FYNNEI. CDR3 length: 15 amino acids. CDR3 nucleotides: TGTGCCAGCAGGGCTGGGACAGGGGCTAATTCACCCCTCCACTTT. Translated, it gives CASRAGTGANSPLHF.

The sample holds a few counts of this clonotype. The rearrangement joins TRBV4-1 to TRBJ2-5, with 10 bases aligning to TRBD2. With 5 bases clipped from V and 4 bases from J, the junction kept 10 bases outside the gene matches. Germline assignment: CDR1 MGHRA and CDR2 YSYEKL. This CDR3 is 16 amino acids long. The CDR3 protein is CASSRLAGGSRETQYF. The DNA for the CDR3 is TGCGCCAGCAGCAGGTTAGCGGGAGGATCCCGAGAGACCCAGTACTTC.